The 17 T cell receptor beta chains given below trace back to one sample, sequenced in a study of blood T cell repertoires in COVID-19. Here immunoSEQ multiplex PCR was the method, and the copy in TCRdb shows in-frame clones only, minus some. The sample yields more than 85,000 clones, 70% to 90% seen once. The sample taken for sequencing was peripheral blood. The receptors were sampled from a man in his 70s with acute or convalescent COVID-19.

The chain couples TRBV7-8 to TRBJ2-7; a possible D gene is TRBD1 (6 bases). V was cut by 5 bases and J by 6 bases, with 20 bases left in between. The CDR3 sequence is 15 residues long. From germline, CDR1 is SGHVS and CDR2 FQNEAQ. CDR3 DNA sequence: TGTGCCAGCAGCCAGACCAGGGGACCCAAAGTCGAGCAGTACGTC. This translates into CASSQTRGPKVEQYV.

With regard to this clone: At one end, the junction sequence differs from germline, possibly due to a read error. The rearrangement links TRBV2 to TRBJ1-4; D is unresolved. CDR3 size: 11 residues. Looked up from germline, CDR1 is SNHLY and CDR2 is FYNNEI. The CDR3 reads CASSEAFRRSF. CDR3 nucleotides: TGTGCCAGCAGTGAAGCATTCCGGAGGTCTTTT.

This chain uses TRBV2 with TRBJ2-2, with 8 bases that match TRBD2. This CDR3 comprises 16 residues. Germline V gene data show CDR1 as SNHLY and CDR2 as FYNNEI. V dropped 4 bases and J dropped 7; count of bases not matched to a gene: 11. The CDR3 loop reads CASSVGGGPRGGELFF. Here the CDR3 DNA reads TGTGCCAGCAGTGTAGGCGGGGGGCCGAGAGGCGGGGAGCTGTTTTTT.

This clone has only one observation. V usage is TRBV2 and J usage is TRBJ2-1, with 8 bases matching TRBD2. Germline trimming cut 6 bases from V and 8 bases from J; bases unmatched to any gene: 12. Germline CDR1 is SNHLY and CDR2 is FYNNEI. The CDR3 is 15 amino acids. The CDR3 sequence: CASSRSGETSYEQFF. The CDR3 DNA is TGTGCCAGCAGCCGTAGCGGGGAAACCAGTTATGAGCAGTTCTTC.

The rearrangement links TRBV4-1 to TRBJ1-3, with TRBD1 identical over 7 bases. This CDR3 comprises 15 residues. Trimming at V came to 1 base and at J to 3 bases, leaving 3 bases not matched to a gene. Germline CDR1 and CDR2: MGHRA and YSYEKL. CDR3 nucleotides: TGCGCCAGCAGCCAAGTGCCAGGGGGTGGAAACACCATATATTTT. It encodes CASSQVPGGGNTIYF.

This clone occurred once. The chain is built from TRBV3-1 (or the pseudogene TRBV3-2) and TRBJ1-6, with D unclear. Trimming took 5 bases from V and 0 from J, leaving 8 bases between them. The CDR3 totals 15 residues. CDR1 and CDR2 (germline): LGHDT, YNNKEL (reference sequence). In DNA form, the CDR3 reads TGTGCCAGCAGCAACGAGGGCTCCTATAATTCACCCCTCCACTTT. Residues: CASSNEGSYNSPLHF.

The DNA of the CDR3 is TGTGCCAGCTCACCGGTCCCCAAAGAACTGTTTTTT. This translates into CASSPVPKELFF. J is TRBJ1-4 and V is TRBV28; D uncertain. V was clipped by 8 bases and J by 12 bases, with 16 bases between them. There are 12 residues in the CDR3. The V gene's germline CDR1 is MDHEN and CDR2 SYDVKM.

The V and J genes are TRBV9 and TRBJ1-5, with D uncertain. The CDR3 sequence is 15 residues long. The V end lost 4 bases, the J end lost 4 bases, and 15 bases lay between the germline ends. The V gene's germline CDR1 is SGDLS and CDR2 YYNGEE. Here the CDR3 DNA reads TGTGCCAGCAGCCCCAGGCCAGGTCCGAATCAGCCCCAGCATTTT. The encoded protein is CASSPRPGPNQPQHF.

This chain links TRBV19 with TRBJ1-1; D is undetermined. V was clipped by 8 bases and J by 2 bases, with 18 bases between them. This CDR3 region has 15 residues. Germline-derived CDR1 and CDR2 are LNHDA and SQIVND (reference sequence). Here the CDR3 DNA reads TGTGCCAGTGCGCCCTATAGTGGAGTTAACACTGAAGCTTTCTTT. Translation gives CASAPYSGVNTEAFF.

This chain connects TRBV6-1 to TRBJ1-2, with D possibly TRBD1 on 5 matching bases. Germline V gives CDR1 MNHNS, CDR2 SASEGT. The CDR3 is 14 amino acids. Trimming stripped 2 bases from V and 5 bases from J, with 12 bases between. The CDR3 is CASSETWGEYGYTF. CDR3 sequence (DNA): TGTGCCAGCAGTGAAACATGGGGGGAGTATGGCTACACCTTC.

The V gene is TRBV4-2, the J gene TRBJ2-6, with D maybe TRBD1 (5 bases). The CDR3 sequence is 15 residues long. CDR1 and CDR2 from the germline V gene are LGHNA and YNFKEQ. The V end was cut by 3 bases, the J end by 2 bases, with 8 bases between. The CDR3 sequence is CASSQTATGANVLTF. CDR3 DNA sequence: TGTGCCAGCAGCCAGACAGCTACTGGGGCCAACGTCCTGACTTTC.

The CDR3 loop reads CASRLGQTSEQYV. As DNA, the CDR3 is TGTGCCAGCAGACTAGGACAGACAAGCGAGCAGTACGTC. The genes are TRBV2 and TRBJ2-7; D possibly corresponds to TRBD1 (6 bases). The CDR3 has 13 residues. V lost 6 bases and J lost 6, with 15 bases in between. Germline V lookup: CDR1 SNHLY, CDR2 FYNNEI.

The gene calls are TRBV5-4 and TRBJ1-2; TRBD1 matches 11 bases. V gave up 4 bases and J gave up 6 bases; unmatched junction bases: 5. The length of the CDR3 is 14 residues. In germline, CDR1 is SGHNT, CDR2 YYREEE (reference sequence). CDR3 sequence (DNA): TGTGCCAGCAGCACAACGGGACAGGGGGATGGCTACACCTTC. Protein product: CASSTTGQGDGYTF. Full variable domain (remainder filled in from reference TRBV5-4 and TRBJ1-2): ETGVTQSPTHLIKTRGQQVTLRCSSQSGHNTVSWYQQALGQGPQFIFQYYREEENGRGNFPPRFSGLQFPNYSSELNVNALELDDSALYLCASSTTGQGDGYTFGSGTRLTVV.

This clone was detected only once. V and J are TRBV5-5 and TRBJ2-5; 10 nucleotides align to TRBD2. The CDR3 is made up of 16 amino acids. The V gene's germline CDR1 is SGHKS and CDR2 YYEKEE (reference sequence). V was clipped by 0 bases and J by 3 bases; unmatched bases: 5. In DNA, the CDR3 is TGTGCCAGCAGCTTGGTGGTAGCGGGGGGCAAAGAGACCCAGTACTTC. It translates to CASSLVVAGGKETQYF.

The V and J genes are TRBV29-1 and TRBJ2-1; tentative D call: TRBD2 (6 bases). Trimming took 7 bases from V and 2 from J, leaving 15 bases between them. The CDR3 has 14 residues. Per the germline V gene, CDR1 is SQVTM and CDR2 is ANQGSEA. CDR3 DNA: TGCAGCGGAGGGGACTCCCCTCCCTACAATGAGCAGTTCTTC. The encoded protein is CSGGDSPPYNEQFF.

The genes are TRBV5-5 and TRBJ2-2, with 10 bases that match TRBD2. The V and J ends lost 2 bases and 1 base, in that order; junction bases with no gene match: 5. Germline V gives CDR1 SGHKS, CDR2 YYEKEE (reference sequence). CDR3 size: 17 residues. DNA for the CDR3: TGTGCCAGCAGCTTCATAGCGGGGGGAATGAACACCGGGGAGCTGTTTTTT. Translating it yields CASSFIAGGMNTGELFF.

V gene TRBV4-2 combines with J gene TRBJ1-2; 7 nucleotides line up with TRBD1. This CDR3 has 12 amino acids. Germline V gene sequence: CDR1 LGHNA, CDR2 YNFKEQ. J gave up 7 bases and V 3 bases, and 2 bases lay outside the gene matches. For the CDR3, the DNA is TGTGCCAGCAGCCACGACAGGGTTGGCTACACCTTC. Translation gives CASSHDRVGYTF.